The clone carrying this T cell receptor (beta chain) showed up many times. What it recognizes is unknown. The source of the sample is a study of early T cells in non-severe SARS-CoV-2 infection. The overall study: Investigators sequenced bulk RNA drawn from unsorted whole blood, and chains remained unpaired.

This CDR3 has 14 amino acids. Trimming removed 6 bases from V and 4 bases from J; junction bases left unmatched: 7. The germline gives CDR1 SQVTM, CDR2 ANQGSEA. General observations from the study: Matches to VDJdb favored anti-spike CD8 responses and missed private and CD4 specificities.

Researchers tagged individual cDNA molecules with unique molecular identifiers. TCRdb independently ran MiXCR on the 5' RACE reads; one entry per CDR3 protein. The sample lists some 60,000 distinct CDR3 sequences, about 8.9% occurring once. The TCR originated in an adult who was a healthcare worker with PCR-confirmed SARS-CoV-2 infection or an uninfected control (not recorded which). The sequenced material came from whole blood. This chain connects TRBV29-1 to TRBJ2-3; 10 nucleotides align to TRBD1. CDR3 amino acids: CSVAGTGAADTQYF. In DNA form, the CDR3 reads TGCAGCGTCGCCGGGACAGGGGCCGCAGATACGCAGTATTTT.